These 32 T cell receptor beta chains came from one sample sequenced in a study of PD-1 blockade in classical Hodgkin lymphoma. The time point was: cycle 4 day 1 (C4D1), after 6 weeks of nivolumab. Exposure to brentuximab vedotin varied, and each patient had relapsed following autologous stem cell transplantation. It was by magnetic negative selection that CD4+ T cells were purified from thawed PBMCs. The method was immunoSEQ multiplex PCR; TCRdb's version includes in-frame clones alone and lacks a portion of them. The repertoire holds 25,000 to 30,000 clones, with 70% to 85% as singletons. Sequencing used CD4+ T cells from blood, obtained before the fourth cycle of nivolumab. The source of these receptors is a human donor with classical Hodgkin lymphoma.

The rearrangement uses TRBV5-1 and TRBJ1-4, with D possibly TRBD1 on 5 matching bases. This CDR3 is 17 amino acids long. The germline gives CDR1 SGHRS, CDR2 YFSETQ. Trimming stripped 0 bases from V and 7 bases from J, with 19 bases between. The CDR3 bases are TGCGCCAGCAGCTTGGCCGAACTAAGGGGAACGTCTGAAAAACTGTTTTTT. It yields the protein CASSLAELRGTSEKLFF.

The chain has TRBV18 and TRBJ2-3, with 8 bases aligning to TRBD2. The CDR3 has 17 residues. Losses at the gene ends were 2 bases for V and 2 bases for J; bases not matched to a gene: 9. Germline lookup yields CDR1 KGHSH and CDR2 LQKENI. CDR3 sequence: CASSPSKSGSLTDTQYF. The CDR3 DNA reads as TGTGCCAGCTCACCATCAAAGAGCGGGAGTCTCACAGATACGCAGTATTTT.

The gene calls are TRBV4-2 and TRBJ2-7; D uncertain. The CDR3 has 13 residues. V lost 1 base and J 3 bases, leaving 7 bases between the germline ends. Germline CDR1 LGHNA, CDR2 YNFKEQ. Here the CDR3 reads CASSQGNYYEQYF. DNA of the CDR3: TGTGCCAGCAGCCAAGGGAACTACTACGAGCAGTACTTC.

V usage is TRBV11-1 and J usage is TRBJ2-7; D may correspond to TRBD1 or TRBD2 (5 bases each). CDR1 is SGHAT, CDR2 FQDESV, per germline (reference sequence). The V gene lost 6 bases and the J gene lost 2 bases, with 17 bases spanning the gap. The CDR3 is 15 residues long. The CDR3 protein is CASSLNPGAPYEQYF. The DNA for the CDR3 is TGTGCCAGCAGTTTGAACCCCGGGGCCCCCTACGAGCAGTACTTC.

The chain carries TRBV4-2 and TRBJ2-3, with TRBD2 matching 9 bases. Germline V CDR1 and CDR2: LGHNA, YNFKEQ. The CDR3 has 18 amino acids. With 0 bases clipped from V and 1 base from J, the junction kept 8 bases outside the gene matches. The CDR3 nucleotides read TGTGCCAGCAGCCAAGAAGAAATAGCGGGAGTCGGCACAGATACGCAGTATTTT. Amino acid sequence: CASSQEEIAGVGTDTQYF.

The chain couples TRBV5-4 to TRBJ1-4, with D perhaps TRBD1 (5 bases). Trimming removed 0 bases at V and 7 bases at J, with 16 bases between. Germline-derived CDR1 and CDR2 are SGHNT and YYREEE (reference sequence). This CDR3 has 16 residues. CDR3 sequence: CASSLGSLEGSEKLFF. CDR3 nucleotide sequence: TGTGCCAGCAGCTTGGGGAGTCTAGAGGGGAGTGAAAAACTGTTTTTT.

The V and J genes are TRBV7-2 and TRBJ1-5, with D unclear. The V end was cut by 7 bases, the J end by 7 bases, with 8 bases between. The CDR3 has 11 residues. In germline, CDR1 is SGHTA, CDR2 FQGNSA. The CDR3 here is CASTNHQPQHF. The DNA of the CDR3 is TGTGCCAGCACTAACCACCAGCCCCAGCATTTT. The full variable domain, completed using reference TRBV7-2 and TRBJ1-5, is GAGVSQSPSNKVTEKGKDVELRCDPISGHTALYWYRQSLGQGLEFLIYFQGNSAPDKSGLPSDRFSAERTGGSVSTLTIQRTQQEDSAVYLCASTNHQPQHFGDGTRLSIL.

The chain combines TRBV28 with TRBJ1-5, with 9 bases aligning to TRBD1. V lost 5 bases and J lost 5; bases outside the gene matches: 13. Germline lookup yields CDR1 MDHEN and CDR2 SYDVKM. The CDR3 runs 17 residues. The CDR3 protein is CASSEQGARTIHQPQHF. CDR3 nucleotide sequence: TGTGCCAGCAGTGAACAGGGGGCGCGGACTATCCATCAGCCCCAGCATTTT.

The chain links TRBV18 to TRBJ1-5; TRBD1 aligns across 8 bases. The CDR3 is made up of 13 amino acids. V dropped 5 bases and J dropped 5; count of bases not matched to a gene: 2. The V gene's germline CDR1 is KGHSH and CDR2 LQKENI. In DNA form, the CDR3 reads TGTGCCAGCTCATCGACAGGGGATCAGCCCCAGCATTTT. Its translation: CASSSTGDQPQHF. Complete variable domain (other parts from reference TRBV18 and TRBJ1-5): NAGVMQNPRHLVRRRGQEARLRCSPMKGHSHVYWYRQLPEEGLKFMVYLQKENIIDESGMPKERFSAEFPKEGPSILRIQQVVRGDSAAYFCASSSTGDQPQHFGDGTRLSIL.

This chain links TRBV6-6 with TRBJ2-1; TRBD2 matches at 11 bases. J gave up 5 bases and V 9 bases, and 6 bases lay outside the gene matches. Looked up from germline, CDR1 is MNHNY and CDR2 is SVGAGI (reference sequence). The CDR3 covers 14 residues. Here the CDR3 reads CASFSLAGDNEQFF. The CDR3 DNA reads TGTGCCAGTTTTTCACTAGCGGGAGACAATGAGCAGTTCTTC.

The chain is built from TRBV7-2 and TRBJ2-2; a possible D gene is TRBD1 (6 bases). In germline, CDR1 is SGHTA, CDR2 FQGNSA. CDR3 length equals 14 residues. Trimming shortened V by 6 bases and J by 7 bases, and 15 bases separated the two germline ends. In DNA form, the CDR3 reads TGTGCCAGCAGGAACACAGGGTTCGTCGGGGAGCTGTTTTTT. It codes for CASRNTGFVGELFF.

This rearrangement joins TRBV5-1 to TRBJ2-7; a possible D gene is TRBD2 (6 bases). Germline V gene lookup returns CDR1 SGHRS and CDR2 YFSETQ. V lost 5 bases to trimming and J lost 1 base, with 10 bases between them. This CDR3 has 13 residues. DNA of the CDR3: TGCGCCAGCAGTAGAGCGGGTTCCTACGAGCAGTACTTC. Translation gives CASSRAGSYEQYF.

This chain joins TRBV19 and TRBJ1-5; D unclear. The CDR3 contains 13 residues. The V gene's germline CDR1 is LNHDA and CDR2 SQIVND (reference sequence). V was clipped by 2 bases and J by 5 bases, with 7 bases between them. In DNA form, the CDR3 reads TGTGCCAGTAGTATACGGCGGGATCAGCCCCAGCATTTT. Protein sequence: CASSIRRDQPQHF.

This rearrangement joins TRBV7-2 to TRBJ1-1; tentative D call: TRBD1 (6 bases). The CDR3 sequence is 16 residues long. The V gene lost 6 bases and the J gene lost 1 base, with 18 bases spanning the gap. Germline-derived CDR1 and CDR2 are SGHTA and FQGNSA. The CDR3 spells CASSFSTGAENTEAFF. In DNA form, the CDR3 reads TGTGCCAGCAGTTTCTCGACGGGGGCAGAGAACACTGAAGCTTTCTTT. Full variable domain (rest looked up from reference TRBV7-2 and TRBJ1-1): GAGVSQSPSNKVTEKGKDVELRCDPISGHTALYWYRQSLGQGLEFLIYFQGNSAPDKSGLPSDRFSAERTGGSVSTLTIQRTQQEDSAVYLCASSFSTGAENTEAFFGQGTRLTVV.

J is TRBJ1-1 and V is TRBV5-8; D uncertain. CDR1 is SGHTS, CDR2 YDEGEE, per germline. This CDR3 spans 15 amino acids. Between the trimmed V and J ends, which lost 0 bases and 4 bases, there was a span of 13 bases. The CDR3 reads CASSLEFAGGTEAFF. CDR3 nucleotide sequence: TGTGCCAGCAGCTTGGAGTTTGCAGGAGGCACTGAAGCTTTCTTT. The whole variable domain, filled in from reference TRBV5-8 and TRBJ1-1, reads EAGVTQSPTHLIKTRGQQATLRCSPISGHTSVYWYQQALGLGLQFLLWYDEGEERNRGNFPPRFSGRQFPNYSSELNVNALELEDSALYLCASSLEFAGGTEAFFGQGTRLTVV.

This clone was seen once. This chain connects TRBV7-2 to TRBJ2-3; no clear D gene. Between the trimmed V and J ends, which lost 5 bases and 2 bases, there was a span of 11 bases. CDR1 SGHTA and CDR2 FQGNSA come from the germline V gene. The CDR3 covers 14 residues. The CDR3 loop reads CASSGQSVTDTQYF. Here the CDR3 DNA reads TGTGCCAGCAGCGGTCAGAGTGTCACAGATACGCAGTATTTT.

The J gene is TRBJ1-5, the V gene TRBV7-2; unclear D gene. The germline V and J ends were trimmed by 2 bases and 0 bases, with 8 bases remaining between them. Germline assignment: CDR1 SGHTA and CDR2 FQGNSA. CDR3 size: 15 residues. The CDR3 DNA sequence: TGTGCCAGCAGCTTACAAGGGTTTAGCAATCAGCCCCAGCATTTT. Protein product: CASSLQGFSNQPQHF.

This CDR3 reads CASSAGTSGFTDTQYF. CDR3 sequence (DNA): TGTGCCAGCAGCGCCGGGACTAGCGGGTTCACAGATACGCAGTATTTT. This chain links TRBV7-6 with TRBJ2-3; 12 nucleotides match TRBD2. The V gene's germline CDR1 is SGHVS and CDR2 FNYEAQ. J gave up 2 bases and V 5 bases, and 5 bases lay outside the gene matches. The CDR3 length is 16 residues.

Regarding this clone: The identical CDR3 is also encoded by other nucleotide sequences in the sample. The chain recombines TRBV7-9 with TRBJ1-4; D is uncertain. V shed 5 bases and J shed 5 bases, with 18 bases lying between them. CDR3 length: 16 amino acids. The germline V gene encodes CDR1 SEHNR and CDR2 FQNEAQ (reference sequence). This CDR3 is CASSLDQYLLNEKLFF. The CDR3 DNA reads TGTGCCAGCAGCCTAGACCAGTACCTATTAAATGAAAAACTGTTTTTT.

The V and J genes are TRBV11-3 and TRBJ2-3; D unresolved. The CDR3 spans 13 residues. Looked up from germline, CDR1 is SGHNT and CDR2 is YENEEA. Trimming removed 1 base at V and 6 bases at J, with 8 bases between. The CDR3 DNA reads as TGTGCCAGCAGCTTAGGTTTGGCGGATACGCAGTATTTT. This codes for CASSLGLADTQYF.

J is TRBJ1-2 and V is TRBV11-2; the D gene is possibly TRBD1 (5 bases). Deletions cut 7 bases from V and 6 bases from J, with 12 bases between. The CDR3 totals 12 residues. Germline CDR1 reads SGHAT; CDR2 reads FQNNGV. The CDR3 loop reads CASTLGRDGYTF. CDR3 nucleotide sequence: TGTGCCAGCACCTTGGGACGGGATGGCTACACCTTC.

This rearrangement joins TRBV7-6 to TRBJ1-6, with D tentatively TRBD1 (5 bases). Trimming cost V 5 bases and J 9 bases, with 11 bases left between them. This CDR3 region has 13 residues. The germline gives CDR1 SGHVS, CDR2 FNYEAQ. CDR3 region: CASSQEQGSPLHF. The CDR3 DNA reads TGTGCCAGCAGCCAAGAGCAGGGTTCACCCCTCCACTTT. The variable domain in full, completed from reference TRBV7-6 and TRBJ1-6, reads GAGVSQSPRYKVTKRGQDVALRCDPISGHVSLYWYRQALGQGPEFLTYFNYEAQQDKSGLPNDRFSAERPEGSISTLTIQRTEQRDSAMYRCASSQEQGSPLHFGNGTRLTVT.

V and J are TRBV28 and TRBJ2-3; tentatively, D is TRBD1 (6 bases). V lost 4 bases, J lost 0 bases, and 20 bases lay in between. The CDR3 length is 18 residues. Per germline, CDR1 MDHEN and CDR2 SYDVKM. CDR3 nucleotides: TGTGCCAGCAGTTCCCACCCAGGGGTTACCCTTAGCACAGATACGCAGTATTTT. It yields the protein CASSSHPGVTLSTDTQYF.

J is TRBJ1-4 and V is TRBV5-6, with 8 bases fitting TRBD1. The CDR3 is 16 amino acids. With 0 bases clipped from V and 8 bases from J, the junction kept 9 bases outside the gene matches. Germline lookup yields CDR1 SGHDT and CDR2 YYEEEE. The CDR3, as DNA: TGTGCCAGCAGCTTGGCCCGGACAGGGCCACGAGAAAAACTGTTTTTT. The encoded protein is CASSLARTGPREKLFF.

The genes are TRBV27 and TRBJ2-5; D uncertain. The CDR3 is 11 amino acids. Trimming removed 3 bases from V and 4 bases from J, with 3 bases in between. CDR1 and CDR2 (germline): MNHEY, SMNVEV (reference sequence). The chain's CDR3 is CASSFRETQYF. For the CDR3, the DNA is TGTGCCAGCAGTTTTCGAGAGACCCAGTACTTC.

The CDR3 is CAISESTGGRSGANVLTF. CDR3 nucleotides: TGTGCCATCAGTGAGTCGACAGGTGGGCGTTCTGGGGCCAACGTCCTGACTTTC. The J gene is TRBJ2-6, the V gene TRBV10-3, with D possibly TRBD1 on 6 matching bases. CDR3 size: 18 residues. Trimming took 0 bases from V and 1 from J, leaving 13 bases between them. Germline CDR1 and CDR2: ENHRY and SYGVKD.

The chain joins TRBV6-5 to TRBJ2-5, with D uncertain. In germline, CDR1 is MNHEY, CDR2 SVGAGI. V dropped 0 bases and J dropped 0 bases, with 5 bases sitting between them. This CDR3 spans 14 amino acids. The CDR3 loop reads CASSYSANQETQYF. CDR3 DNA: TGTGCCAGCAGTTACTCGGCGAACCAAGAGACCCAGTACTTC.

This clone has only one observation. J is TRBJ1-3 and V is TRBV5-1, with D possibly matching TRBD1 (5 bases). Germline loops: CDR1 SGHRS, CDR2 YFSETQ. Trimming left V 0 bases short and J 1 base short, with 11 bases between. This CDR3 spans 16 amino acids. The CDR3 protein is CASSLDPGLSGNTIYF. The CDR3 nucleotides are TGCGCCAGCAGCTTGGACCCAGGGTTATCTGGAAACACCATATATTTT.

The gene calls are TRBV9 and TRBJ2-5; D remains unclear. CDR1 is SGDLS and CDR2 is YYNGEE in the germline V gene. The CDR3 covers 14 residues. The ends were cut back, 0 bases at V and 2 bases at J, with 8 bases in the middle. This chain's CDR3 is CASSVDSEQETQYF. DNA for the CDR3: TGTGCCAGCAGCGTAGACAGCGAACAAGAGACCCAGTACTTC.

J is TRBJ2-5 and V is TRBV21-1; the listed D gene, TRBD2, was not tested against the DNA. Matching the DNA end better, TRBJ2-7 makes the J call doubtful. TRBV21-1 represents a pseudogene. The CDR3 covers 14 residues. CDR3 DNA sequence: TGTGCCAGCAGCTTATCGGGAGGCTCCTACGAGCAGTACTTC. Its protein product is CASSLSGGSYEQYF.

This clone is labeled as medium-sized. The rearrangement links TRBV27 to TRBJ2-7; 10 bases agree with TRBD2. This CDR3 is built from 14 residues. Germline CDR1 and CDR2: MNHEY and SMNVEV (reference sequence). Trimming removed 6 bases from V and 0 bases from J; junction bases left unmatched: 2. This chain's CDR3 is CASRPSGGSYEQYF. The CDR3 coding sequence is TGTGCCAGCAGACCTAGCGGGGGCTCCTACGAGCAGTACTTC.

The rearrangement uses TRBV6-9 and TRBJ1-5; no reliable D call. Germline values: CDR1 MNHGY, CDR2 SVAAGI. V shed 4 bases and J shed 0 bases, with 10 bases lying between them. This CDR3 has 15 residues. The CDR3 nucleotides are TGTGCCAGCAGTTCTCCGGGATATAGCAATCAGCCCCAGCATTTT. It yields the protein CASSSPGYSNQPQHF.